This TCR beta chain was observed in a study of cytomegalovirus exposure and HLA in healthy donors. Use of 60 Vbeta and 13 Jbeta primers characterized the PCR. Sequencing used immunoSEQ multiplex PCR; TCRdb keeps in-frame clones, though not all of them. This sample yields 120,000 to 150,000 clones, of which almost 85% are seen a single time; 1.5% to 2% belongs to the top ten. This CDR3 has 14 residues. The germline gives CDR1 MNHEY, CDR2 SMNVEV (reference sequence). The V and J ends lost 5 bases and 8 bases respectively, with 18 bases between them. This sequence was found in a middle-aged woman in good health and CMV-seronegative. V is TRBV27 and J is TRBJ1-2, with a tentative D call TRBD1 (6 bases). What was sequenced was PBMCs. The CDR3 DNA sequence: TGTGCCAGCAGTCTGACTCACAGGGTTTACGGCTACACCTTC. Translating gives CASSLTHRVYGYTF.